The next 27 T cell receptor beta chains were all read from a single sample in a study of T cells in Graves' hyperthyroidism and ophthalmopathy. Amplification of TCR beta CDR3 regions was performed using RNA transcripts as template. HTBI primers drove first-round RT-PCR of the TCR CDR3. From the multiplex PCR reads, TCRdb called clonotypes with MiXCR, one entry per CDR3 protein. This sample carries approximately 620,000 distinct CDR3 sequences, 11% to 15% of them seen once, and the ten largest clones take more than 5%. Material for sequencing was blood. These receptors were collected from a woman in her twenties or thirties with Graves' hyperthyroidism that later progressed to Graves' ophthalmopathy.

This clonotype was seen at least ten times. This CDR3 is CASSLWLSGYEQYF. CDR3 sequence (DNA): TGTGCCAGCAGCTTGTGGCTCAGCGGCTACGAGCAGTACTTC. The rearrangement joins TRBV5-6 to TRBJ2-7, with D possibly being TRBD2 (5 bases). Germline CDR1 is SGHDT and CDR2 is YYEEEE. The germline V and J ends were trimmed by 1 base and 3 bases, with 11 bases remaining between them. The CDR3 is 14 amino acids.

This clonotype was seen a few times. The CDR3 spells CSVPDKSTGELFF. The CDR3 region has the DNA TGCAGTGTCCCGGACAAGAGCACCGGGGAGCTGTTTTTT. The rearrangement links TRBV20-1 to TRBJ2-2, with a tentative D call TRBD1 (5 bases). CDR3 length: 13 amino acids. Between the trimmed V and J ends, which lost 7 bases and 4 bases, there was a span of 13 bases. Germline V gives CDR1 DFQATT, CDR2 SNEGSKA (reference sequence).

This clonotype came up a few times. The V call is TRBV6-1, the J call TRBJ1-3, with D possibly matching TRBD1 (6 bases). Trimming left V 0 bases short and J 1 base short, with 19 bases between. Germline values: CDR1 MNHNS, CDR2 SASEGT. This CDR3 is built from 19 residues. The DNA of the CDR3 is TGTGCCAGCAGTGAAGCCGCGCGGCTTACAGGGATTTCTGGAAACACCATATATTTT. Amino acid sequence: CASSEAARLTGISGNTIYF.

V and J are TRBV19 and TRBJ2-1, with D maybe TRBD2 (6 bases). CDR1 and CDR2 from the germline V gene are LNHDA and SQIVND (reference sequence). CDR3 size: 14 residues. V dropped 3 bases and J dropped 4 bases, with 10 bases sitting between them. CDR3 protein: CASSIPAGYNEQFF. The DNA for the CDR3 is TGTGCCAGTAGTATCCCGGCGGGATACAATGAGCAGTTCTTC.

The chain combines TRBV6-5 with TRBJ1-1, with 7 nucleotides matching TRBD1. The CDR3 runs to 17 residues. The V gene end was trimmed by 0 bases and the J gene end by 4 bases; junction bases not matched to a gene: 11. Germline loops: CDR1 MNHEY, CDR2 SVGAGI. As DNA, the CDR3 is TGTGCCAGCAGTTACTCGACAGGGAGATCATTGGCCACTGAAGCTTTCTTT. Its protein product is CASSYSTGRSLATEAFF.

Regarding this clonotype: Given a much more abundant clone one base away, this may be a read error. The chain uses TRBV11-2 and TRBJ1-2; D perhaps matches TRBD1 (5 bases). With 2 bases removed from V and 5 bases from J, the gap between germline ends came to 15 bases. Germline V gene sequence: CDR1 SGHAT, CDR2 FQNNGV. The CDR3 length is 15 residues. In DNA form, the CDR3 reads TGTGCCAGCAGCTTAAGTGGACAAAGTAAGTATGGCTACACCTTC. Its protein is CASSLSGQSKYGYTF.

The chain couples TRBV4-3 to TRBJ2-1; TRBD2 might be the D (5 bases). The ends were cut back, 0 bases at V and 10 bases at J, with 13 bases in the middle. This CDR3 spans 14 amino acids. CDR1 and CDR2 (germline): LGHNA, YSLEER. The CDR3 sequence: CASSQDRGPYEQFF. CDR3 in DNA: TGCGCCAGCAGCCAAGATCGCGGGCCGTACGAGCAGTTCTTC.

As to this clonotype: A read error is possible here, since a much larger clone lies one base away. The chain employs TRBV20-1 and TRBJ2-7; D remains ambiguous. The CDR3 is made up of 13 amino acids. The germline V gene has CDR1 DFQATT and CDR2 SNEGSKA (reference sequence). Trimming pared 7 bases from V and 7 bases from J, leaving 20 bases between. The CDR3 sequence is CSVPPTDQWEQYF. CDR3 nucleotide sequence: TGCAGTGTACCCCCGACTGATCAGTGGGAGCAGTACTTC.

This rearrangement joins TRBV6-1 to TRBJ2-7; TRBD2 matches 9 bases. Losses at the gene ends were 7 bases for V and 2 bases for J; bases not matched to a gene: 9. From germline, CDR1 is MNHNS and CDR2 SASEGT. The CDR3 consists of 15 residues. The CDR3: CASTRETSGAYEQYF. In DNA, the CDR3 is TGTGCCAGCACTAGGGAGACTAGCGGAGCCTACGAGCAGTACTTC.

This clonotype was observed many times. The chain carries TRBV18 and TRBJ1-5, with D tentatively TRBD1 (5 bases). CDR3 size: 15 residues. V was pared by 5 bases and J by 0 bases, with 11 bases between. The V gene's germline CDR1 is KGHSH and CDR2 LQKENI. This CDR3 is CASSGGDLSNQPQHF. As DNA, the CDR3 is TGTGCCAGCTCAGGAGGGGACCTTAGCAATCAGCCCCAGCATTTT.

This clonotype was found many times. The gene calls are TRBV12-3 or TRBV12-4 and TRBJ1-4; D is perhaps TRBD1 (6 bases). This CDR3 region has 14 residues. The V end lost 3 bases, the J end lost 7 bases, and 12 bases lay between the germline ends. The chain's CDR3 is CASSLEGGSEKLFF. CDR3 coding DNA: TGTGCCAGCAGTTTGGAGGGGGGGAGTGAAAAACTGTTTTTT.

The sample holds many counts of this clonotype. This chain links TRBV5-5 with TRBJ2-7, with 11 bases matching TRBD2. The trim removed 4 bases at V and 3 bases at J, leaving 6 bases unmatched. CDR1 is SGHKS and CDR2 is YYEKEE in the germline V gene (reference sequence). There are 15 residues in the CDR3. For the CDR3, the DNA is TGTGCCAGCAGCGAAAGACTAGCGGGAAACTACGAGCAGTACTTC. Translating gives CASSERLAGNYEQYF.

At least ten counts were recorded for this clonotype. The chain uses TRBV6-1 and TRBJ2-3; TRBD2 matches 15 bases. J lost 6 bases, V lost 7 bases, and 5 bases had no gene match. The CDR3 spans 15 residues. In germline, CDR1 is MNHNS, CDR2 SASEGT. The CDR3: CASITGTSGRDTQYF. Written as DNA, the CDR3 is TGTGCCAGCATCACCGGGACTAGCGGGAGGGATACGCAGTATTTT.

This clonotype was recorded at least ten times. This sequence joins TRBV6-1 and TRBJ2-3; 12 positions agree with TRBD2. The V segment lost 5 bases and the J segment 4 bases; nucleotides outside the gene matches: 7. Germline CDR1 and CDR2: MNHNS and SASEGT. The length of the CDR3 is 16 residues. The CDR3 loop reads CASSRRLAGVADTQYF. The CDR3 nucleotides read TGTGCCAGCAGTCGGCGACTAGCGGGAGTGGCAGATACGCAGTATTTT.

This clonotype was observed at least ten times. This chain links TRBV29-1 with TRBJ2-3, with 7 bases fitting TRBD1. The CDR3 is 14 amino acids. Germline values: CDR1 SQVTM, CDR2 ANQGSEA. With V trimmed by 4 bases and J by 4 bases, 8 bases remained unmatched. This CDR3 is CSVALTGIADTQYF. The CDR3 DNA reads TGCAGCGTTGCATTGACAGGGATTGCAGATACGCAGTATTTT.

The sample holds many counts of this clonotype. The rearrangement joins TRBV24-1 to TRBJ2-5, with 7 bases lining up with TRBD1. V trimming: 1 base; J trimming: 5 bases; junction bases outside the gene matches: 6. The CDR3 is 15 residues long. Germline V gene lookup returns CDR1 KGHDR and CDR2 SFDVKD. CDR3 nucleotide sequence: TGTGCCACCAGTGATTTATCGGACAGGTCGGAGACCCAGTACTTC. Translated: CATSDLSDRSETQYF.

This clonotype occurred many times. The CDR3 DNA reads as TGTGCCAGCAGTCGCCAGGGGGACACCGGGGAGCTGTTTTTT. Protein: CASSRQGDTGELFF. The chain uses TRBV12-3 or TRBV12-4 and TRBJ2-2; 7 bases align to TRBD1. Germline trimming cut 5 bases from V and 3 bases from J; bases unmatched to any gene: 3. CDR3 size: 14 residues.

The gene calls are TRBV20-1 and TRBJ1-1; 9 nucleotides line up with TRBD1. The CDR3 has 14 amino acids. Germline loops: CDR1 DFQATT, CDR2 SNEGSKA (reference sequence). V shed 0 bases and J 6 bases; nucleotides not matched to a gene: 5. Written as DNA, the CDR3 is TGCAGTGCTAGAGAGGGACAGGGAGTTTCTGAAGCTTTCTTT. Amino acid sequence: CSAREGQGVSEAFF.

This clonotype was seen ten or more times. The chain joins TRBV27 to TRBJ2-1; D is possibly TRBD1 (5 bases). The ends were cut back, 7 bases at V and 7 bases at J, with 17 bases in the middle. There are 14 residues in the CDR3. In germline, CDR1 is MNHEY, CDR2 SMNVEV (reference sequence). Here the CDR3 reads CASTKSQAINEQFF. The CDR3 bases are TGTGCCAGCACAAAGTCACAGGCTATTAATGAGCAGTTCTTC.

With respect to this clonotype: At one boundary the junction diverges from the germline segment, which might be a read error. The rearrangement links TRBV5-5 to TRBJ2-5; a possible D gene is TRBD2 (6 bases). The CDR3 runs 16 residues. Germline CDR1 SGHKS, CDR2 YYEKEE (reference sequence). CDR3 nucleotides: TGCGCCAGCAGCTTGATTTCGGGAATAGCGGAAGAGACCCAGTACTTC. Translating it yields CASSLISGIAEETQYF.

This clonotype occurred many times. V is TRBV9 and J is TRBJ1-5, with D perhaps TRBD1 (5 bases). Trimming cost V 3 bases and J 0 bases, with 10 bases left between them. CDR1 and CDR2 (germline): SGDLS, YYNGEE. The CDR3 totals 15 residues. In nucleotides, the CDR3 is TGTGCCAGCAGCGAGGGACCGACTAGCAATCAGCCCCAGCATTTT. Translating it yields CASSEGPTSNQPQHF.

This clonotype was seen at least ten times. J is TRBJ2-5 and V is TRBV28, with TRBD1 matching 7 bases. Germline CDR1 MDHEN, CDR2 SYDVKM. This CDR3 contains 11 residues. Trimming cost V 4 bases and J 11 bases; bases outside gene matches: 4. The chain's CDR3 is CASSSNRGQYF. Here the CDR3 DNA reads TGTGCCAGCAGTTCAAACAGGGGTCAGTACTTC.

Ten or more counts support this clonotype. V and J are TRBV27 and TRBJ1-1, with D possibly TRBD1 on 5 matching bases. V lost 5 bases and J lost 0, with 16 bases in between. This CDR3 spans 16 amino acids. Per germline, CDR1 MNHEY and CDR2 SMNVEV (reference sequence). This CDR3 reads CASSPPGQRLNTEAFF. DNA of the CDR3: TGTGCCAGCAGTCCCCCAGGGCAGCGACTGAACACTGAAGCTTTCTTT.

V gene TRBV20-1 combines with J gene TRBJ1-2, with D hard to call. Per the germline V gene, CDR1 is DFQATT and CDR2 is SNEGSKA (reference sequence). Deletions cut 3 bases from V and 4 bases from J, with 15 bases between. There are 14 residues in the CDR3. This CDR3 is CSARALKEGYGYTF. CDR3 bases: TGCAGTGCTAGGGCCCTTAAAGAAGGCTATGGCTACACCTTC.

The V gene is TRBV18, the J gene TRBJ1-1, with 11 positions matching TRBD1. V dropped 6 bases and J dropped 2; count of bases not matched to a gene: 5. The CDR3 extends over 15 amino acids. Germline CDR1 is KGHSH and CDR2 is LQKENI. This chain's CDR3 is CASSRGTGGNTEAFF. As DNA, the CDR3 is TGTGCCAGCTCTCGGGGGACAGGGGGAAACACTGAAGCTTTCTTT.

This chain uses TRBV3-1 with TRBJ2-1, with D possibly being TRBD1 or TRBD2 (5 bases each). Germline V gene lookup returns CDR1 LGHDT and CDR2 YNNKEL (reference sequence). The CDR3 contains 15 residues. V shed 5 bases and J shed 2 bases, with 13 bases lying between them. CDR3 nucleotide sequence: TGTGCCAGCAGCGTCCGGGACGGCGCCTACAATGAGCAGTTCTTC. As protein: CASSVRDGAYNEQFF.

The chain has TRBV27 and TRBJ2-3; 7 positions match TRBD1. After removal of 6 bases from V and 2 bases from J, the junction contained 11 bases not matched to a gene. The CDR3 covers 16 residues. The V gene's germline CDR1 is MNHEY and CDR2 SMNVEV (reference sequence). The CDR3 loop reads CASSLAQGLATDTQYF. CDR3 bases: TGTGCCAGCAGCTTGGCACAGGGGCTAGCCACAGATACGCAGTATTTT.